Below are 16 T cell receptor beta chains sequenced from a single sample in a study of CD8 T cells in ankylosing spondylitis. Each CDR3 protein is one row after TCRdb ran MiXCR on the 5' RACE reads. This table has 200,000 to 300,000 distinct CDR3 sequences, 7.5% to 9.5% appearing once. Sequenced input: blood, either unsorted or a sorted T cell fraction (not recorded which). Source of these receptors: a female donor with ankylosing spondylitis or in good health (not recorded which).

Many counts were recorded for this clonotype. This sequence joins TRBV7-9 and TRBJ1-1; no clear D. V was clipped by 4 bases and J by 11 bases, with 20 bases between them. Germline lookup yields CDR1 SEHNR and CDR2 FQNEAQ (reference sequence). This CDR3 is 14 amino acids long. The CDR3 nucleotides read TGTGCCAGCAGCTATACCCGGGATTTGGACGAGGCTTTCTTT. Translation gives CASSYTRDLDEAFF. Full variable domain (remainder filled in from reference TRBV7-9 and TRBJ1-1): DTGVSQNPRHKITKRGQNVTFRCDPISEHNRLYWYRQTLGQGPEFLTYFQNEAQLEKSRLLSDRFSAERPKGSFSTLEIQRTEQGDSAMYLCASSYTRDLDEAFFGQGTRLTVV.

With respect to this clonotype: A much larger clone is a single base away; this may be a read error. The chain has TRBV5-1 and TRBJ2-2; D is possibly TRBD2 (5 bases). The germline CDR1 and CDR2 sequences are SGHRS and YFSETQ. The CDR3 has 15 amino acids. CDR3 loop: CASSLMRVNTEELFF. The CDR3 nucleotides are TGCGCCAGCAGCTTGATGAGGGTGAACACCGAGGAGCTGTTTTTT.

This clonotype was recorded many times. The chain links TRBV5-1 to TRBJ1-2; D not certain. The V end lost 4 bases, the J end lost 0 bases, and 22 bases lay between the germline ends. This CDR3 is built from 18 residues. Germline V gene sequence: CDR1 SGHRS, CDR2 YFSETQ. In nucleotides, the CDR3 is TGCGCCAGCAGCCCGATTATTGACCGGCCCAGGTCTAACTATGGCTACACCTTC. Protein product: CASSPIIDRPRSNYGYTF. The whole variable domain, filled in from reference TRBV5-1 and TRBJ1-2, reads KAGVTQTPRYLIKTRGQQVTLSCSPISGHRSVSWYQQTPGQGLQFLFEYFSETQRNKGNFPGRFSGRQFSNSRSEMNVSTLELGDSALYLCASSPIIDRPRSNYGYTFGSGTRLTVV.

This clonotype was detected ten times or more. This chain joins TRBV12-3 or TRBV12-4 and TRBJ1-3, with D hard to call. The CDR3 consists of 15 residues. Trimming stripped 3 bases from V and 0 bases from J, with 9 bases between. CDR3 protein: CASSLGRFSGNTIYF. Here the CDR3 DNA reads TGTGCCAGCAGTTTGGGGAGGTTCTCTGGAAACACCATATATTTT.

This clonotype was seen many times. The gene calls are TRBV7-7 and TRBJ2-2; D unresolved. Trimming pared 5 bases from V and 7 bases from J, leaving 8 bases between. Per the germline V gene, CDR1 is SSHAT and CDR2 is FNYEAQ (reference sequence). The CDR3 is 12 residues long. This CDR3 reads CASSQGHGELFF. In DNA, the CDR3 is TGTGCCAGCAGCCAAGGCCACGGGGAGCTGTTTTTT.

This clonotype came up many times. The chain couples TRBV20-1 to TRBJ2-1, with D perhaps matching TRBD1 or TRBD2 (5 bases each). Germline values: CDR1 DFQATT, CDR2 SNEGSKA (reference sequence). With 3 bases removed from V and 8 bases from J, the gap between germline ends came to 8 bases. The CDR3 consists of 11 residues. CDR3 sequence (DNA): TGCAGTGCTAGGGGGGTCCATGAGCAGTTCTTC. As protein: CSARGVHEQFF.

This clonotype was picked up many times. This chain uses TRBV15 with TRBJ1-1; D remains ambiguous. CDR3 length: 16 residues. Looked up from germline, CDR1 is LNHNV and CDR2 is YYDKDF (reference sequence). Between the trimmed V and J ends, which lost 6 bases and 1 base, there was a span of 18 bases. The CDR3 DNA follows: TGTGCCACCAGTACCCGGGAGGAACAAGAGAACACTGAAGCTTTCTTT. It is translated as CATSTREEQENTEAFF.

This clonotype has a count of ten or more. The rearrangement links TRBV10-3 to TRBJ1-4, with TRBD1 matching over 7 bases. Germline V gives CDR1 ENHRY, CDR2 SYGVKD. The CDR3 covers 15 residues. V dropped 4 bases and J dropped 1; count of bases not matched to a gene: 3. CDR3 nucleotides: TGTGCCATCAGTGTCGCAGGGGGAACTAATGAAAAACTGTTTTTT. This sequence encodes CAISVAGGTNEKLFF.

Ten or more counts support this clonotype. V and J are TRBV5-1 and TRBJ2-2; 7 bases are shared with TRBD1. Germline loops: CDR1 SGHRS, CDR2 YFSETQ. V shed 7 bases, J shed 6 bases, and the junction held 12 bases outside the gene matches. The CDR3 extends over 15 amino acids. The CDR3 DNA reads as TGCGCCAGCCAATCAGTAGGGGGCCCAGCCGGGGAGCTGTTTTTT. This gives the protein CASQSVGGPAGELFF.

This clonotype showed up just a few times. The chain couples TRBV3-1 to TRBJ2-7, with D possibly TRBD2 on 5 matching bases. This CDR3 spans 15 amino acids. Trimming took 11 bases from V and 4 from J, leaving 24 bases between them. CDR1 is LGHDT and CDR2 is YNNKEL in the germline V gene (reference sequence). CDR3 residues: CASQATAAGPYEQYF. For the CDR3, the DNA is TGTGCCTCCCAGGCAACGGCGGCGGGTCCTTACGAGCAGTACTTC.

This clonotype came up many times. CDR3 sequence (DNA): TGCAGTGCTACAGGGGGCTTGGACAATCAGCCCCAGCATTTT. Its translation is CSATGGLDNQPQHF. V and J are TRBV20-1 and TRBJ1-5; 8 bases fit TRBD1. Germline trimming cut 4 bases from V and 3 bases from J; bases unmatched to any gene: 5. Germline V CDR1 and CDR2: DFQATT, SNEGSKA (reference sequence). This CDR3 is built from 14 residues.

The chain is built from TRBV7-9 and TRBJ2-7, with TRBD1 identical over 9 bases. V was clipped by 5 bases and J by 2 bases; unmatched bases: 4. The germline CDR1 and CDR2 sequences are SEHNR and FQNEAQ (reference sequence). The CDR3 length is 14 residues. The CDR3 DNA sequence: TGTGCCAGCAGCCCCAACAGGGGGCCCTACGAGCAGTACTTC. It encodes CASSPNRGPYEQYF.

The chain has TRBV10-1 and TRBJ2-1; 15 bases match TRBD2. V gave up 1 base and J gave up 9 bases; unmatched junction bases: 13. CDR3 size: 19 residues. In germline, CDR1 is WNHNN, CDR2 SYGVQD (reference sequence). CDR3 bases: TGCGCCAGCAGTGAGTTCCCCATTGGACTAGCGGGAGGGGGCGGTGAGCAGTTCTTC. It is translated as CASSEFPIGLAGGGGEQFF.

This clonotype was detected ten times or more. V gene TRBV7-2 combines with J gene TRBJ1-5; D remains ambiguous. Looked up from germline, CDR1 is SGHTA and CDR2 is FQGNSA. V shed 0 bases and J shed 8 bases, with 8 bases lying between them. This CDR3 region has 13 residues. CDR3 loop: CASSLALREPQHF. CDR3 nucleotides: TGTGCCAGCAGCTTAGCCCTGAGGGAGCCCCAGCATTTT.

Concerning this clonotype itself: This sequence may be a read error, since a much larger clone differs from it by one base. CDR3 loop: CVSSPEFLSDGYTF. The CDR3 DNA reads as TGTGTCAGCAGCCCAGAGTTTTTAAGTGATGGCTACACCTTC. The rearrangement uses TRBV7-6 and TRBJ1-2; no clear D. This CDR3 has 14 amino acids. The germline V gene encodes CDR1 SGHVS and CDR2 FNYEAQ.

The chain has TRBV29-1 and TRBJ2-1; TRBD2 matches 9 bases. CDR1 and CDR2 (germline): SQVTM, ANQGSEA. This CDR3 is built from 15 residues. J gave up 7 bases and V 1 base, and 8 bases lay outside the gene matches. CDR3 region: CSVEVGTSNRNEQFF. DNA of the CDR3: TGCAGCGTTGAAGTAGGGACTAGCAATAGGAATGAGCAGTTCTTC.